These 20 T cell receptor beta chains share one sample of origin, sequenced in a study of blood T cell repertoires in COVID-19. Sequencing used immunoSEQ multiplex PCR; TCRdb keeps in-frame clones, though not all of them. The table lists approximately 190,000 clones, over 80% of them singletons. Material: peripheral blood. These receptors came from a woman aged 55-75 years with COVID-19, enrolled during active disease.

This clone was seen only once. The chain recombines TRBV9 with TRBJ1-4; 12 bases agree with TRBD1. This CDR3 has 15 amino acids. Germline CDR1 SGDLS, CDR2 YYNGEE. V lost 4 bases and J lost 8; bases outside the gene matches: 6. The CDR3 nucleotides read TGTGCCAGCAGCCTCTACGGGACAGGGGGCGAAAAACTGTTTTTT. Translated, it gives CASSLYGTGGEKLFF.

The J gene is TRBJ2-5, the V gene TRBV2; TRBD1 is a possible D gene (6 bases). This CDR3 contains 12 residues. The germline CDR1 and CDR2 sequences are SNHLY and FYNNEI. V lost 5 bases to trimming and J lost 5 bases, with 9 bases between them. CDR3 amino acids: CASSIDRETQYF. As DNA, the CDR3 is TGTGCCAGCAGTATAGACAGGGAGACCCAGTACTTC.

This clone was counted once. The genes are TRBV5-1 and TRBJ2-7; 11 bases agree with TRBD1. CDR1 is SGHRS and CDR2 is YFSETQ in the germline V gene. The ends lost 4 bases at V and 8 bases at J; junction bases unmatched: 8. The CDR3 runs to 14 residues. The CDR3 sequence is CASSHRTGGEKQYF. The CDR3 DNA sequence: TGCGCCAGCAGCCACCGGACAGGGGGCGAAAAGCAGTACTTC.

This chain joins TRBV5-1 and TRBJ1-3, with 11 bases identical to TRBD1. V gave up 2 bases and J gave up 3 bases; unmatched junction bases: 10. CDR1 SGHRS and CDR2 YFSETQ come from the germline V gene. The CDR3 has 18 amino acids. CDR3 region: CASSLSDRGPKNGNTIYF. CDR3 sequence (DNA): TGCGCCAGCAGCTTATCGGACAGGGGGCCGAAGAATGGAAACACCATATATTTT.

The CDR3 region is CASSLSISSGRSDEQFF. CDR3 coding DNA: TGTGCCAGCAGTTTATCGATCTCTAGCGGTCGTTCTGATGAGCAGTTCTTC. The genes are TRBV27 and TRBJ2-1; 7 bases are a match to TRBD2. CDR1 is MNHEY, CDR2 SMNVEV, per germline (reference sequence). J lost 8 bases, V lost 0 bases, and 13 bases had no gene match. The CDR3 has 17 amino acids.

CDR3 residues: CASSPWGTGAYEQYF. CDR3 nucleotide sequence: TGTGCCAGCAGTCCTTGGGGGACAGGGGCCTACGAGCAGTACTTC. This sequence joins TRBV28 and TRBJ2-7; 10 nucleotides line up with TRBD1. V dropped 5 bases and J dropped 2; count of bases not matched to a gene: 6. CDR1 is MDHEN, CDR2 SYDVKM, per germline. CDR3 length: 15 amino acids.

V gene TRBV16 combines with J gene TRBJ2-1, with 16 bases that match TRBD2. This CDR3 has 20 residues. V lost 1 base to trimming and J lost 5 bases; unmatched junction nucleotides: 11. CDR1 KGHSY and CDR2 FQNENV come from the germline V gene. The CDR3 sequence is CASSQFRSGLAGGNNNEQFF. CDR3 nucleotide sequence: TGTGCCAGCAGCCAATTCCGATCGGGACTAGCGGGAGGGAACAACAATGAGCAGTTCTTC.

V gene TRBV7-9 combines with J gene TRBJ1-1; perhaps TRBD1 as D (6 bases). The CDR3 is 12 residues long. Germline loops: CDR1 SEHNR, CDR2 FQNEAQ (reference sequence). V was trimmed by 5 bases and J by 3 bases, leaving 7 bases between them. The CDR3 DNA follows: TGTGCCAGCAGCCACAGGGACACTGAAGCTTTCTTT. It yields the protein CASSHRDTEAFF. Using reference TRBV7-9 and TRBJ1-1 for the parts outside the CDR3, the full variable domain is DTGVSQNPRHKITKRGQNVTFRCDPISEHNRLYWYRQTLGQGPEFLTYFQNEAQLEKSRLLSDRFSAERPKGSFSTLEIQRTEQGDSAMYLCASSHRDTEAFFGQGTRLTVV.

This chain connects TRBV30 to TRBJ2-5; the match to TRBD2 covers 7 bases. CDR3 length: 13 amino acids. Germline V gene lookup returns CDR1 GTSNPN and CDR2 SVGIG (reference sequence). J was trimmed by 5 bases and V by 4 bases; bases with no gene match: 7. The CDR3 DNA sequence: TGTGCCTGGAAACCGGGAGGAGGGGAGACCCAGTACTTC. It specifies CAWKPGGGETQYF.

This chain joins TRBV6-5 and TRBJ2-3; 11 bases are a match to TRBD1. Germline assignment: CDR1 MNHEY and CDR2 SVGAGI. This CDR3 comprises 15 residues. With 6 bases clipped from V and 4 bases from J, the junction kept 6 bases outside the gene matches. CDR3 sequence: CASRTRDRGSDTQYF. The CDR3 region has the DNA TGTGCCAGCAGAACTAGGGACAGGGGGTCAGATACGCAGTATTTT.

The rearrangement joins TRBV6-6 to TRBJ1-2; 8 bases map to TRBD1. CDR3 length: 15 amino acids. Unmatched junction bases numbered 4, after V lost 0 bases and J lost 4 bases. Looked up from germline, CDR1 is MNHNY and CDR2 is SVGAGI (reference sequence). The CDR3 nucleotides are TGTGCCAGCAGTTACTCGGACAGGGCCGCCTATGGCTACACCTTC. It specifies CASSYSDRAAYGYTF.

The chain employs TRBV3-1 (or the pseudogene TRBV3-2) and TRBJ2-1; 11 nucleotides agree with TRBD2. Trimming took 2 bases from V and 9 from J; bases not matched to a gene: 9. Germline CDR1 is LGHDT and CDR2 is YNNKEL (reference sequence). This CDR3 region has 16 residues. The CDR3, as DNA: TGTGCCAGCAGCCAATATGTCACTAGCGGGGGTTCTGAGCAGTTCTTC. This translates into CASSQYVTSGGSEQFF.

This chain joins TRBV28 and TRBJ1-5; a weak D match, TRBD1 (6 bases). This CDR3 is 13 amino acids long. V was cut by 7 bases and J by 2 bases, with 9 bases left in between. CDR1 and CDR2 from the germline V gene are MDHEN and SYDVKM. This chain's CDR3 is CASTPGGNQPQHF. In nucleotides, the CDR3 is TGTGCCAGCACTCCAGGGGGCAATCAGCCCCAGCATTTT.

In this sample, this clone turned up a few times. The chain is built from TRBV5-8 and TRBJ1-2; 9 bases agree with TRBD1. The CDR3 contains 15 residues. Trimming cost V 6 bases and J 5 bases; bases outside gene matches: 11. The germline V gene has CDR1 SGHTS and CDR2 YDEGEE. The CDR3 region has the DNA TGTGCCAGCAATCCGAGGGACAGGGTTTCATATGGCTACACCTTC. It specifies CASNPRDRVSYGYTF.

J is TRBJ1-2 and V is TRBV6-2 or TRBV6-3, with 8 bases matching TRBD1. Germline trimming cut 0 bases from V and 8 bases from J; bases unmatched to any gene: 5. Germline CDR1 and CDR2: MNHEY and SVGEGT. The CDR3 has 14 amino acids. CDR3 in DNA: TGTGCCAGCAGTTACTCCGGGACAGGAGGCGGCTACACCTTC. Its protein product is CASSYSGTGGGYTF.

This chain uses TRBV4-3 with TRBJ2-1; 11 bases fit TRBD2. The J segment lost 2 bases and the V segment lost 3 bases, leaving 3 bases of the junction unmatched. Germline lookup yields CDR1 LGHNA and CDR2 YSLEER. The CDR3 extends over 16 amino acids. CDR3 nucleotide sequence: TGCGCCAGCAGCCATGGGACTAGCGGAACCTACAATGAGCAGTTCTTC. Amino acids: CASSHGTSGTYNEQFF.

This clone was observed a few times. V usage is TRBV28 and J usage is TRBJ1-2; TRBD1 agrees at 8 bases. Germline V lookup: CDR1 MDHEN, CDR2 SYDVKM. CDR3 size: 13 residues. The V segment lost 11 bases and the J segment 3 bases; nucleotides outside the gene matches: 8. The CDR3 DNA reads as TGTGCCGGGACGGACAGGGCAGACTATGGCTACACCTTC. Translating it yields CAGTDRADYGYTF.

This clone was seen a handful of times. V usage is TRBV6-2 or TRBV6-3 and J usage is TRBJ1-2; D uncertain. The CDR3 sequence is 12 residues long. The germline gives CDR1 MNHEY, CDR2 SVGEGT. V dropped 2 bases and J dropped 8 bases, with 9 bases sitting between them. The CDR3 nucleotides read TGTGCCAGCAGTTACCAGGCCTCGGGCTACACCTTC. Its translation: CASSYQASGYTF.

The gene calls are TRBV28 and TRBJ1-3; no reliable D call. The CDR3 consists of 15 residues. V lost 3 bases to trimming and J lost 0 bases, with 9 bases between them. The germline CDR1 and CDR2 sequences are MDHEN and SYDVKM. The CDR3 coding sequence is TGTGCCAGCAGTTTTAATGGCCACTCTGGAAACACCATATATTTT. Protein sequence: CASSFNGHSGNTIYF.

The chain employs TRBV6-5 and TRBJ1-5, with D possibly matching TRBD1 (6 bases). CDR1 is MNHEY and CDR2 is SVGAGI in the germline V gene. Trimming shortened V by 8 bases and J by 6 bases, and 14 bases separated the two germline ends. The CDR3 is made up of 13 amino acids. CDR3 DNA sequence: TGTGCCAGCCAGAGGGGGACCCGTCAGCCCCAGCATTTT. This codes for CASQRGTRQPQHF.